This T cell receptor (beta chain) was recorded in a study of blood T cell repertoires in COVID-19. In the study overall: Specimens from acute and convalescent COVID-19 originated in the United States, Italy and Spain. T cells, B-cell-depleted T cells, or PBMCs supplied cDNA or gDNA.

Germline assignment: CDR1 SGHVS and CDR2 FQNEAQ. The CDR3 has 15 residues. Trimming removed 3 bases from V and 6 bases from J; junction bases left unmatched: 10. As originally analysed: Amplified reference gene primers provided the basis for estimating nucleated cell counts. The method was immunoSEQ multiplex PCR; TCRdb's version includes in-frame clones alone and lacks a portion of them. That table is the source of V, J and clone size, and D and trimming were worked out from the DNA. This repertoire shows approximately 240,000 clones, roughly 87% found once; its top ten account for roughly 6%. In terms of age and location, participants ranged from roughly 18 to 90 years and lived in about 25 US areas.

Sequences were obtained from PBMCs or T cells enriched from blood (not recorded which). This sequence was found in a woman under 40 with acute COVID-19. The chain joins TRBV7-8 to TRBJ2-7, with 8 positions matching TRBD2. The CDR3 sequence: CASSLSGAGEPEQYF. In DNA form, the CDR3 reads TGTGCCAGCAGCTTGAGTGGAGCGGGAGAGCCCGAGCAGTACTTC.